This T cell receptor (beta chain) is from a study of cytomegalovirus exposure and HLA in healthy donors. Here immunoSEQ multiplex PCR was the method, and the copy in TCRdb shows in-frame clones only, minus some. The sample records some 330,000 clones, 80% to 90% being singletons. Germline V CDR1 and CDR2: MNHEY, SMNVEV (reference sequence). V shed 6 bases and J shed 8 bases, with 14 bases lying between them. The CDR3 is 13 amino acids. This chain connects TRBV27 to TRBJ2-1; D is perhaps TRBD2 (6 bases). The sequenced sample consisted of PBMCs. This receptor was taken from a woman aged 18-35 years in good health and CMV-seronegative. Here the CDR3 DNA reads TGTGCCAGCAGCAGGCGGGATTGGGATGAGCAGTTCTTC. Its translation is CASSRRDWDEQFF.